These 24 T cell receptor beta chains were sequenced from one sample in a study of CD8+CD57+ T cells in acquired aplastic anemia. Genomic DNA, the template, was used for profiling of the TCR beta VDJ and CDR3. TCRdb recomputed calls from the reads with MiXCR, one row per CDR3 protein. The sample consists of approximately 190,000 distinct CDR3 sequences, 50% to 75% of them appearing once. Sequenced sample: sorted CD4+, CD8+, or CD8+CD57+ T cells (not recorded which) from PBMCs. The receptors originated from a human donor with severe aplastic anemia or a healthy control (not recorded which).

This clonotype was counted ten times or more. The chain joins TRBV29-1 to TRBJ2-5, with 9 bases aligning to TRBD2. This CDR3 region has 14 residues. V shed 4 bases and J 4 bases; nucleotides not matched to a gene: 7. CDR1 SQVTM and CDR2 ANQGSEA come from the germline V gene. This chain's CDR3 is CSVGVSGGLETQYF. DNA of the CDR3: TGCAGCGTTGGTGTCAGCGGGGGGTTAGAGACCCAGTACTTC.

Here the CDR3 reads CASTVSGGLSQPQHF. The DNA for the CDR3 is TGTGCCAGCACCGTGTCAGGGGGCTTGAGTCAGCCCCAGCATTTT. This chain joins TRBV6-2 or TRBV6-3 and TRBJ1-5, with TRBD1 matching over 8 bases. V trimming: 7 bases; J trimming: 6 bases; junction bases outside the gene matches: 11. Germline V gene sequence: CDR1 MNHEY, CDR2 SVGEGT. CDR3 length equals 15 residues.

This clonotype was recorded only once. The gene calls are TRBV25-1 and TRBJ2-1; the D is unclear. The germline V gene encodes CDR1 MGHDK and CDR2 SYGVNS. V was cut by 1 base and J by 9 bases, with 4 bases left in between. The CDR3 has 11 amino acids. The CDR3 loop is CASSESSEQFF. The CDR3 DNA reads TGTGCCAGCAGTGAATCCAGTGAGCAGTTCTTC.

This chain joins TRBV12-3 or TRBV12-4 and TRBJ2-1; no clear D. V was pared by 8 bases and J by 4 bases, with 9 bases between. The CDR3 has 12 residues. The CDR3 region is CASLGTYNEQFF. The CDR3 DNA reads as TGTGCCAGCTTGGGAACTTACAATGAGCAGTTCTTC.

In nucleotides, the CDR3 is TGTGCCAGCAGCTTAGTATCGAACGAGCAGTACTTC. It codes for CASSLVSNEQYF. The chain combines TRBV7-9 with TRBJ2-7; D gene uncertain. CDR3 length equals 12 residues. Germline CDR1 reads SEHNR; CDR2 reads FQNEAQ (reference sequence). V was clipped by 1 base and J by 5 bases, with 6 bases between them.

The V and J genes are TRBV19 and TRBJ1-2; D uncertain. This CDR3 comprises 12 residues. Trimming took off 3 bases at V and 2 bases at J, with 4 bases between the two ends. The germline V gene encodes CDR1 LNHDA and CDR2 SQIVND (reference sequence). The chain's CDR3 is CASSILNYGYTF. CDR3 DNA sequence: TGTGCCAGTAGTATCCTCAACTATGGCTACACCTTC. Drawing the rest from reference TRBV19 and TRBJ1-2, the complete variable domain is DGGITQSPKYLFRKEGQNVTLSCEQNLNHDAMYWYRQDPGQGLRLIYYSQIVNDFQKGDIAEGYSVSREKKESFPLTVTSAQKNPTAFYLCASSILNYGYTFGSGTRLTVV.

This sequence joins TRBV24-1 and TRBJ1-5; unclear D gene. The germline V gene encodes CDR1 KGHDR and CDR2 SFDVKD. The CDR3 contains 14 residues. Trimming removed 5 bases from V and 6 bases from J, with 13 bases in between. The CDR3 DNA is TGTGCCACCAGTGTAAATGGCGCAAGTCAGCCCCAGCATTTT. Translated, it gives CATSVNGASQPQHF.

J is TRBJ2-3 and V is TRBV10-3, with D perhaps assigned TRBD1 or TRBD2 (5 bases each). CDR3 size: 18 residues. Germline CDR1 is ENHRY and CDR2 is SYGVKD. Trimming stripped 0 bases from V and 6 bases from J, with 22 bases between. Here the CDR3 reads CAISESIAGTNPMDTQYF. CDR3 DNA sequence: TGTGCCATCAGTGAGTCTATCGCCGGGACCAACCCTATGGATACGCAGTATTTT.

The chain employs TRBV29-1 and TRBJ2-7; possibly TRBD1 for D (6 bases). The CDR3 is made up of 12 amino acids. Germline V gives CDR1 SQVTM, CDR2 ANQGSEA. CDR3 sequence (DNA): TGCAGTGAATTAAAGGGGGCCTACGAGCAGTACTTC. Its protein is CSELKGAYEQYF.

V gene TRBV5-1 combines with J gene TRBJ2-5; D perhaps matches TRBD1 (6 bases). The CDR3 runs 14 residues. Germline V gene sequence: CDR1 SGHRS, CDR2 YFSETQ. Trimming cost V 1 base and J 4 bases, with 11 bases left between them. The CDR3 DNA follows: TGCGCCAGCAGCTTGTGGGGCAGGGGAGAGACCCAGTACTTC. Translated, it gives CASSLWGRGETQYF.

The chain couples TRBV7-9 to TRBJ2-7, with TRBD1 matching 8 bases. The germline V gene has CDR1 SEHNR and CDR2 FQNEAQ (reference sequence). The junction had 5 bases not matched to a gene; V was cut back by 1 base and J by 0 bases. This CDR3 region has 16 residues. In DNA form, the CDR3 reads TGTGCCAGCAGCTTAGATAGCAGGGGGCACTCCTACGAGCAGTACTTC. Translation: CASSLDSRGHSYEQYF.

The chain links TRBV4-1 to TRBJ2-2; a possible D gene is TRBD1 (5 bases). Germline loops: CDR1 MGHRA, CDR2 YSYEKL. The CDR3 length is 14 residues. V gave up 4 bases and J gave up 4 bases, with 10 bases separating them. This chain's CDR3 is CASSPRTTTGELFF. CDR3 coding DNA: TGCGCCAGCAGCCCCCGGACAACCACCGGGGAGCTGTTTTTT.

This clonotype has a handful of counts. The CDR3: CASSPQTGYGYTF. DNA for the CDR3: TGTGCCAGCAGCCCCCAGACAGGCTATGGCTACACCTTC. V is TRBV9 and J is TRBJ1-2, with D perhaps TRBD1 (6 bases). The V gene's germline CDR1 is SGDLS and CDR2 YYNGEE. The CDR3 totals 13 residues. V dropped 4 bases and J dropped 4 bases, with 11 bases sitting between them.

This chain connects TRBV5-1 to TRBJ2-1; 8 nucleotides line up with TRBD1. The CDR3 loop spans 14 amino acids. Germline V lookup: CDR1 SGHRS, CDR2 YFSETQ. V trimming: 4 bases; J trimming: 9 bases; junction bases outside the gene matches: 9. The CDR3 sequence: CASSPGAGGVEQFF. DNA for the CDR3: TGCGCCAGCAGCCCGGGAGCAGGGGGCGTTGAGCAGTTCTTC.

This clonotype was recorded many times. The genes are TRBV7-6 and TRBJ1-6; 10 positions agree with TRBD1. The ends lost 4 bases at V and 5 bases at J; junction bases unmatched: 8. The CDR3 has 17 amino acids. Germline loops: CDR1 SGHVS, CDR2 FNYEAQ. In DNA form, the CDR3 reads TGTGCCAGCAGCTCCTGGGGGGACAGGGGCCATAATTCACCCCTCCACTTT. Its translation is CASSSWGDRGHNSPLHF.

The chain carries TRBV20-1 and TRBJ2-3; unclear D gene. Germline V gives CDR1 DFQATT, CDR2 SNEGSKA (reference sequence). CDR3 length: 8 amino acids. The CDR3 reads CSTDTQYF. Written as DNA, the CDR3 is TGCAGCACAGATACGCAGTATTTT.

This sequence joins TRBV9 and TRBJ1-6; 7 positions agree with TRBD1. This CDR3 has 16 residues. Germline CDR1 reads SGDLS; CDR2 reads YYNGEE. V was clipped by 0 bases and J by 4 bases; unmatched bases: 4. CDR3 sequence reads: CASSVAGTAYNSPLHF. CDR3 nucleotide sequence: TGTGCCAGCAGCGTAGCTGGGACAGCTTATAATTCACCCCTCCACTTT.

CDR3 coding DNA: TGCAGCGTTTTGGTCGGGGAGCTGTTTTTT. Amino acids: CSVLVGELFF. J is TRBJ2-2 and V is TRBV29-1; D ambiguous. The CDR3 is made up of 10 amino acids. V lost 5 bases and J lost 7, with 5 bases in between. CDR1 and CDR2 from the germline V gene are SQVTM and ANQGSEA.

This clonotype has only a few counts. J is TRBJ2-2 and V is TRBV7-9, with no clear D. V lost 2 bases and J 4 bases, leaving 8 bases between the germline ends. Germline V gene lookup returns CDR1 SEHNR and CDR2 FQNEAQ (reference sequence). This CDR3 comprises 14 residues. The DNA of the CDR3 is TGTGCCAGCAGCTTATCAGTTAGCACCGGGGAGCTGTTTTTT. Translating it yields CASSLSVSTGELFF.

There are many counts of this clonotype. The chain has TRBV3-1 and TRBJ2-7; the D is unclear. Germline V gene data show CDR1 as LGHDT and CDR2 as YNNKEL (reference sequence). Trimming left V 5 bases short and J 2 bases short, with 10 bases between. The CDR3 is made up of 13 amino acids. CDR3 amino acids: CASSIGLTYEQYF. The CDR3 bases are TGTGCCAGCAGCATCGGGTTAACCTACGAGCAGTACTTC.

This rearrangement joins TRBV6-5 to TRBJ2-1; D possibly matches TRBD1 or TRBD2 (6 bases each). Germline V gene lookup returns CDR1 MNHEY and CDR2 SVGAGI. V shed 6 bases and J shed 12 bases, with 18 bases lying between them. The CDR3 length is 13 residues. The DNA for the CDR3 is TGTGCCAGCAGCCTTACCCCGGGGGCCCGGCAGTTCTTC. Translation gives CASSLTPGARQFF.

This clonotype was recorded a few times. The V and J genes are TRBV7-9 and TRBJ2-3; 8 positions agree with TRBD1. The germline V gene encodes CDR1 SEHNR and CDR2 FQNEAQ (reference sequence). This CDR3 spans 15 amino acids. V lost 6 bases, J lost 7 bases, and 12 bases stayed unmatched. CDR3 sequence reads: CASRPSGTGVNTQYF. The CDR3 region has the DNA TGTGCCAGCAGGCCCTCGGGGACAGGAGTCAATACGCAGTATTTT.

The chain couples TRBV7-9 to TRBJ1-1; 10 positions match TRBD1. The CDR3 runs 18 residues. V shed 5 bases and J 1 base; nucleotides not matched to a gene: 13. Germline V gene sequence: CDR1 SEHNR, CDR2 FQNEAQ (reference sequence). CDR3 bases: TGTGCCAGCAGCGCCACCATCTCGACAGGGGGCGAGAACACTGAAGCTTTCTTT. Translating it yields CASSATISTGGENTEAFF. Filled out from reference TRBV7-9 and TRBJ1-1, the complete variable domain reads DTGVSQNPRHKITKRGQNVTFRCDPISEHNRLYWYRQTLGQGPEFLTYFQNEAQLEKSRLLSDRFSAERPKGSFSTLEIQRTEQGDSAMYLCASSATISTGGENTEAFFGQGTRLTVV.

This chain uses TRBV4-1 with TRBJ2-5; 11 nucleotides agree with TRBD1. Germline V gene lookup returns CDR1 MGHRA and CDR2 YSYEKL. V lost 4 bases and J lost 3; bases outside the gene matches: 4. The CDR3 loop spans 15 amino acids. CDR3 sequence (DNA): TGCGCCAGCAGCCGAGGGACAGGGGGTGAAGAGACCCAGTACTTC. It yields the protein CASSRGTGGEETQYF.